The 7 T cell receptor beta chains in this list originate from one sample, sequenced in a study of T cells in women clearing cervical HPV infection. The method was immunoSEQ multiplex PCR; TCRdb's version includes in-frame clones alone and lacks a portion of them. With about 39,000 clones in the sample, the ten largest clones hold approximately 5.5%. Sequencing was carried out using blood buffy coat. All receptors derive from a woman aged 18 to 75 with a cervical HPV16 infection that either progressed to CIN3+ or cleared (not recorded which).

A note on this clone: The observed sequence ends 3 residues before the CDR3 terminus, with the missing tail filled in from the germline J gene. This chain uses TRBV20-1 with TRBJ2-2; D possibly corresponds to TRBD2 (7 bases). This CDR3 contains 13 residues. Trimming removed 4 bases from V and 6 bases from J, with 12 bases in between. Germline V gene lookup returns CDR1 DFQATT and CDR2 SNEGSKA (reference sequence). The CDR3 sequence: CSAIGGHAGELFF. The CDR3 bases that were read are TGCAGTGCTATCGGGGGGCATGCCGGGGAG.

On this clone itself: The read ends 3 residues shy of where the CDR3 ends; the end is completed using the germline J gene. The chain carries TRBV5-1 and TRBJ2-5; D is perhaps TRBD2 (6 bases). The CDR3 runs to 15 residues. CDR1 is SGHRS, CDR2 YFSETQ, per germline. Trimming cost V 0 bases and J 5 bases, with 14 bases left between them. CDR3 DNA (partial): TGCGCCAGCAGCTTGGAAGGGACTTCCATGGAGACC. Its translation: CASSLEGTSMET. The CDR3 in full is CASSLEGTSMETQYF.

Remarks on this clone: At one end the junction does not follow the germline gene, possibly because of a read error. The CDR3 sequence is CASSQDRASGWGEQFF. CDR3 bases read: TGCGCCAGCAGCCAAGATCGGGCTAGCGGGTGGGGTGAG. V usage is TRBV4-2 and J usage is TRBJ2-1, with 8 bases lining up with TRBD2. The read ends 3 residues before the CDR3 terminus; that terminus is restored from the germline J gene. The germline V gene encodes CDR1 LGHNA and CDR2 YNFKEQ. The CDR3 covers 16 residues.

About this clone: Read coverage stops 3 residues before the CDR3 terminus; the germline J gene supplies the remainder. The V call is TRBV7-2, the J call TRBJ2-1; 8 bases fit TRBD2. The CDR3 is 13 amino acids. The V segment lost 5 bases and the J segment 7 bases; nucleotides outside the gene matches: 4. Germline lookup yields CDR1 SGHTA and CDR2 FQGNSA. CDR3 loop: CASSPRGGNEQFF. CDR3 bases read: TGTGCCAGCAGCCCCCGGGGGGGAAATGAG.

As for this clone: Coverage ceases 3 residues before the CDR3 finishes, and the germline J gene fills in the end. The V call is TRBV28, the J call TRBJ1-2; D remains unclear. Germline CDR1 is MDHEN and CDR2 is SYDVKM. The CDR3 is made up of 13 amino acids. Deletions cut 2 bases from V and 3 bases from J, with 7 bases between. CDR3 DNA (partial): TGTGCCAGCAGTTTACAGCGAGACTATGGC. Protein: CASSLQRDYG. The full CDR3 protein reads CASSLQRDYGYTF.

Notes on this clone: Germline and junction disagree at one end, which may indicate a read error. With the read ending 3 residues before the CDR3 end, the germline J gene is used to fill in that end. This chain joins TRBV4-2 and TRBJ2-7; no clear D. The CDR3 runs 15 residues. CDR1 and CDR2 from the germline V gene are LGHNA and YNFKEQ. The DNA read from the CDR3 is TGCGCCAGCAGCCAACGTGGAGCGATGACCTACGAG. It yields the protein CASSQRGAMTYE. In full, the CDR3 is CASSQRGAMTYEQYF.

With regard to this clone: The CDR3 is cut off 3 residues early in the read; its end comes from the germline J gene. The genes are TRBV4-1 and TRBJ1-5; D call uncertain. Germline assignment: CDR1 MGHRA and CDR2 YSYEKL. Trimming pared 2 bases from V and 5 bases from J, leaving 7 bases between. The CDR3 totals 13 residues. CDR3: CASSQSLHQPQHF. The part of the CDR3 DNA that was read is TGCGCCAGCAGCCAATCCCTTCATCAGCCC.